The T cell receptor (beta chain) described here comes from a study of cytomegalovirus exposure and HLA in healthy donors. A note on this clone: The antigen remains unidentified.

General observations from the study: In presence/absence analyses, roughly uniform sequencing depth across donors was assumed. Reportedly, diagnosis of cytomegalovirus status by the classifier showed high specificity and sensitivity.

13 Jbeta primers and 60 Vbeta primers were used for the PCR. The assay was immunoSEQ multiplex PCR, and TCRdb's table has in-frame clones only and misses some. The data include approximately 130,000 clones; the top ten clones carry roughly 2%. The CDR3 has 14 amino acids. Germline CDR1 SGHNT, CDR2 YYREEE (reference sequence). V gave up 7 bases and J gave up 2 bases, with 13 bases separating them. When sampled, the donors appeared nominally healthy, though they likely had unrecorded immune exposures. This sequence joins TRBV5-4 and TRBJ2-1; weak D call: TRBD2 (6 bases). The sequence was obtained from a woman in her fifties or sixties in good health and CMV-seronegative. Input material: PBMCs. In DNA form, the CDR3 reads TGTGCCAGCTACCGGCGGGAAGCCTACAATGAGCAGTTCTTC. It yields the protein CASYRREAYNEQFF. Looking up the rest from reference TRBV5-4 and TRBJ2-1 gives the full variable domain: ETGVTQSPTHLIKTRGQQVTLRCSSQSGHNTVSWYQQALGQGPQFIFQYYREEENGRGNFPPRFSGLQFPNYSSELNVNALELDDSALYLCASYRREAYNEQFFGPGTRLTVL.